This T cell receptor beta chain originates from a study of radiation and T cells in renal cell carcinoma. Study-level findings and limits: Top tumor clonotypes rose in blood 2 weeks post-radiation, then contracted.

As concerns this clone: Its antigen is still unknown.

The repertoire was sequenced with immunoSEQ multiplex PCR; TCRdb's copy has only in-frame clones and lacks some. This table has approximately 140,000 clones, approximately 87% appearing once. The CDR3 is made up of 17 amino acids. Losses at the gene ends were 2 bases for V and 2 bases for J; bases not matched to a gene: 10. Germline CDR1 is SGHRS and CDR2 is YFSETQ. Noted time point: baseline pretreatment blood. Sample treatment: 15 Gy SBRT to primary tumor, nephrectomy 4 weeks later. The chain couples TRBV5-1 to TRBJ1-3; 7 bases line up with TRBD1. The sample was blood, taken from a patient whose treatment included radiotherapy and nephrectomy. The receptor comes from a woman aged 45-65 years with renal cell carcinoma. Written as DNA, the CDR3 is TGCGCCAGCAGCTTTTCGACAGGGCCGATGGCTGGAAACACCATATATTTT. Amino acids: CASSFSTGPMAGNTIYF. Combining the CDR3 with reference TRBV5-1 and TRBJ1-3 gives the whole variable domain KAGVTQTPRYLIKTRGQQVTLSCSPISGHRSVSWYQQTPGQGLQFLFEYFSETQRNKGNFPGRFSGRQFSNSRSEMNVSTLELGDSALYLCASSFSTGPMAGNTIYFGEGSWLTVV.